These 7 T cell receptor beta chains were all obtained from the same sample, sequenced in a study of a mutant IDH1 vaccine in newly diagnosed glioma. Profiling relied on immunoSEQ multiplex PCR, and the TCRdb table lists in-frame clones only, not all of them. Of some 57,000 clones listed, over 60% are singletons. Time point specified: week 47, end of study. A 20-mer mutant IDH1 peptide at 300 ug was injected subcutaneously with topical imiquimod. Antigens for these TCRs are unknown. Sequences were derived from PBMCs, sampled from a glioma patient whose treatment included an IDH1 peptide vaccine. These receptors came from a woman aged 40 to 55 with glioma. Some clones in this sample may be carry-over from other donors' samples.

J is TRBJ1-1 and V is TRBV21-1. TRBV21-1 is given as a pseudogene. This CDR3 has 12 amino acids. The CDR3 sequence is CASSSHGAEAFF. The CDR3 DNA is TGTGCCAGCAGCTCCCACGGCGCTGAAGCTTTCTTT.

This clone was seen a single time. In DNA form, the CDR3 reads TGCGCCAGCAGCTCACCCCAGGGCAGGGGAAACACCATATATTTT. Amino acids: CASSSPQGRGNTIYF. The chain is built from TRBV4-1 and TRBJ1-3, with D perhaps matching TRBD1 (5 bases). The germline CDR1 and CDR2 sequences are MGHRA and YSYEKL. V was shortened by 5 bases and J by 4 bases, with 15 bases between the two germline ends. The CDR3 contains 15 residues.

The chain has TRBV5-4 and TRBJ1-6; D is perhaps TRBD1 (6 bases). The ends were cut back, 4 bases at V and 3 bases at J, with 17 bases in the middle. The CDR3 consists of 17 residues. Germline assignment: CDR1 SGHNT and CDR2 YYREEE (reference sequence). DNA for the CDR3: TGTGCCAGCAGCCCCCGGACAGCCCAAGGCTATAATTCACCCCTCCACTTT. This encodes CASSPRTAQGYNSPLHF.

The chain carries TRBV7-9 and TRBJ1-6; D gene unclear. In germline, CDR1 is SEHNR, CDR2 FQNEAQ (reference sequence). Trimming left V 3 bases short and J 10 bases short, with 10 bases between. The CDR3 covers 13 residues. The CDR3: CASSFVGNSPLHF. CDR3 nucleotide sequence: TGTGCCAGCAGCTTCGTTGGGAACTCACCCCTCCACTTT.

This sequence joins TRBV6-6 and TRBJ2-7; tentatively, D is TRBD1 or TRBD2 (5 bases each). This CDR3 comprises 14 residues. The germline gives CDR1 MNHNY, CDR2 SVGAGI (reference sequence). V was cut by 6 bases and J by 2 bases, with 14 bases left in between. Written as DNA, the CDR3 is TGTGCCAGCAGCTCGGGACGCTCCGCCTACGAGCAGTACTTC. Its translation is CASSSGRSAYEQYF.

This CDR3 is CASSHGAGNTGELFF. In DNA, the CDR3 is TGCGCCAGCAGCCACGGAGCAGGGAACACCGGGGAGCTGTTTTTT. The chain joins TRBV4-3 to TRBJ2-2; no clear D gene. This CDR3 contains 15 residues. The V end lost 3 bases, the J end lost 1 base, and 9 bases lay between the germline ends. In germline, CDR1 is LGHNA, CDR2 YSLEER.

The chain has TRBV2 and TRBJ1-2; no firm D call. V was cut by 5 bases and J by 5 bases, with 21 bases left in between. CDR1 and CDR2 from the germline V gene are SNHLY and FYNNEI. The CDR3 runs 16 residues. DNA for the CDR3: TGTGCCAGCAGTATCGTAGCGTGGACCCTCCTTTATGGCTACACCTTC. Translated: CASSIVAWTLLYGYTF.